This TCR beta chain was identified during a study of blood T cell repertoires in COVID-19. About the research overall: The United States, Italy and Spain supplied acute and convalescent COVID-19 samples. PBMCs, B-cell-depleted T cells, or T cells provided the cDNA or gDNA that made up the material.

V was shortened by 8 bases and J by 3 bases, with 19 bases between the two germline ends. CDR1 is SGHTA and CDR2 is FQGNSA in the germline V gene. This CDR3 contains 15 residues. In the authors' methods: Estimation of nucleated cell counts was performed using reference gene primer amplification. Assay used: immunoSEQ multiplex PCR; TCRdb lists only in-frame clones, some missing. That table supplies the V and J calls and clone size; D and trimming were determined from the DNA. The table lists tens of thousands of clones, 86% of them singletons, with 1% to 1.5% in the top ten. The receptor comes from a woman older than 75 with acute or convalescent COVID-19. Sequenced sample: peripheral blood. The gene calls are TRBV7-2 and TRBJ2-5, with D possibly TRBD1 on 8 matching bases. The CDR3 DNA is TGTGCCAGCGTACCACAGGGGGGGTCTAAAGAGACCCAGTACTTC. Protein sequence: CASVPQGGSKETQYF.